This is a list of T cell receptor beta chains from one sample in a study of blood T cell repertoires in COVID-19. Sequenced by immunoSEQ multiplex PCR; TCRdb stores in-frame clones only, minus some. The sample comprises approximately 110,000 clones, about 85% of which are singletons, and 13% rests with the top ten. The sample consisted of peripheral blood. The receptors were gathered from a human donor in a cohort sampled during active COVID-19. Each CDR3 is given with its conserved first and last residue. A D gene is named only where the DNA matches it firmly. The listing skips clone size in some rows; elsewhere it reads once, few, many or a size class.

DNA	CDR3	J	size	D	V
TGTGCCAGCAGCTTAGGCCCTAGCGGGGCCACAGATACGCAGTATTTT	CASSLGPSGATDTQYF	TRBJ2-3	.	TRBD2	TRBV7-2
TGTGCCAGCAGCTTGCGGGTTCAAGAGACCCAGTACTTC	CASSLRVQETQYF	TRBJ2-5	.	.	TRBV5-6
TGTGCCAGCAGACTCTCACAGGGTGGGTCCTACGAGCAGTACTTC	CASRLSQGGSYEQYF	TRBJ2-7	.	.	TRBV28
TGCAGCGTTGAAGATCAGCAGGGCGCAAACTATGGCTACACCTTC	CSVEDQQGANYGYTF	TRBJ1-2	.	.	TRBV29-1
TGTGCCAGCACGGGGGTGGAGGCTCCAACTAACTATGGCTACACCTTC	CASTGVEAPTNYGYTF	TRBJ1-2	.	.	TRBV6-6
TGTGCCAGCAGAATAATGCGGGATGGGGGGGCTGAAGCTTTCTTT	CASRIMRDGGAEAFF	TRBJ1-1	once	.	TRBV6-5
TGTGCCAGCAGCCCTGGACAGGCGAACACCGGGGAGCTGTTTTTT	CASSPGQANTGELFF	TRBJ2-2	.	TRBD1	TRBV11-3
TGTGCCAGCAGCTTGAGGGGGTTCTATAATTCACCCCTCCACTTT	CASSLRGFYNSPLHF	TRBJ1-6	.	.	TRBV7-9
TGTGCCAGCAGCTTAGGTGCGGGGGGCATCTACAATGAGCAGTTCTTC	CASSLGAGGIYNEQFF	TRBJ2-1	once	TRBD2	TRBV11-2
TGTGCCTCCAGACAGGGGCCGGACACTGAAGCTTTCTTT	CASRQGPDTEAFF	TRBJ1-1	.	TRBD1	TRBV10-3
TGTGCCAGCAGTGAAAGGGGTCAGGGGGTAAATGGCTACACCTTC	CASSERGQGVNGYTF	TRBJ1-2	.	TRBD1	TRBV6-1
TGCGCCAGCAGCTCTGAGGGCCCCAGCTCCTACAATGAGCAGTTCTTC	CASSSEGPSSYNEQFF	TRBJ2-1	.	.	TRBV5-1
TGTGCCAGCAGCTTAAGGTCCGGGTGGGACACTGAAGCTTTCTTT	CASSLRSGWDTEAFF	TRBJ1-1	.	.	TRBV7-2
TGTGCCTGGAGGGGGACAGGCTTCGACTACGAGCAGTACTTC	CAWRGTGFDYEQYF	TRBJ2-7	.	TRBD1	TRBV30
TGTGCCATCAGTGAAAGGACAGGGGGCGAGAAGACCCAGTACTTC	CAISERTGGEKTQYF	TRBJ2-5	.	TRBD1	TRBV10-3
TGCGCCAGCAGCCAAGGGTTGGCTAGACGGGAGCGCCCAGATACGCAGTATTTT	CASSQGLARRERPDTQYF	TRBJ2-3	.	.	TRBV4-1
TGTGCCAGCAGAACAGGGTCAACTAATGAAAAACTGTTTTTT	CASRTGSTNEKLFF	TRBJ1-4	.	.	TRBV2
TGTGCCAGCAGCGCTAGGGAGCAGACCCAGTACTTC	CASSAREQTQYF	TRBJ2-5	once	.	TRBV9
TGCGCCAGCAGCCAAGGAAAGGACAGGGTTGGCGAGCAGTACTTC	CASSQGKDRVGEQYF	TRBJ2-7	once	TRBD1	TRBV4-3
TGTGCCAGCAGGAAATCCGGGAACCTTGACAATGAGCAGTTCTTC	CASRKSGNLDNEQFF	TRBJ2-1	few	.	TRBV11-3
TGTGCCAGCAGCCCAGGCCGGGGACAGCGGAGTAATGAGCAGTTCTTC	CASSPGRGQRSNEQFF	TRBJ2-1	once	TRBD1	TRBV7-2
TGCAGTGCTAGGCAGGTAAATGAGCAGTTCTTC	CSARQVNEQFF	TRBJ2-1	.	.	TRBV20-1
TGTGCCACCAGCAGAGAGACCGGGATGCGGGAGCAGTACTTC	CATSRETGMREQYF	TRBJ2-7	.	.	TRBV15
TGCGCCAGCAGCTACTCCGCCGGGGGAGGGTCGCAGCCCCAGCATTTT	CASSYSAGGGSQPQHF	TRBJ1-5	.	.	TRBV4-3
TGTGCCAGCAGCGTAGATTTGACAGGAGCTAACTATGGCTACACCTTC	CASSVDLTGANYGYTF	TRBJ1-2	.	.	TRBV9
TGTGCCAGCAGCTTAGGAGGGACTAGAGATACGCAGTATTTT	CASSLGGTRDTQYF	TRBJ2-3	.	TRBD2	TRBV7-6
TGTGCCACCAGCAGAGTGGGGAGGTCTCAAGAGACCCAGTACTTC	CATSRVGRSQETQYF	TRBJ2-5	.	.	TRBV15
TGTGCCAGCAGCTCCAGTGCGGCGTATGAAAAACTGTTTTTT	CASSSSAAYEKLFF	TRBJ1-4	.	.	TRBV5-8
TGCGCCAGCAGCCAGCAGAGACAGGGGGCGCATGAAAAACTGTTTTTT	CASSQQRQGAHEKLFF	TRBJ1-4	.	TRBD1	TRBV4-3
TGCGCCAGCAGCCAAGTTATGGGACAGAGGAATGAAAAACTGTTTTTT	CASSQVMGQRNEKLFF	TRBJ1-4	few	TRBD1	TRBV4-3